This T cell receptor (beta chain) was identified during a study of blood T cell repertoires in COVID-19. Turning to the study itself: Some COVID-19 samples were acute and others convalescent; all came from the United States, Italy and Spain. PBMCs, B-cell-depleted T cells, or T cells were the source of the cDNA or gDNA that made up the material.

Germline lookup yields CDR1 SQVTM and CDR2 ANQGSEA. V shed 4 bases, J shed 4 bases, and the junction held 3 bases outside the gene matches. This CDR3 has 12 residues. Under the authors' procedure: The authors estimated nucleated cell counts from reference gene primer amplification. Sequencing was performed with immunoSEQ multiplex PCR; in TCRdb, only in-frame clones are kept and a portion is missing. V and J calls and clone size are those listed in that table; D and trimming were worked out from the DNA. The sample carries 250,000 to 300,000 clones, around 82% recorded once. The clonotype was recovered from a man at least 80 years old with acute or convalescent COVID-19. The rearrangement uses TRBV29-1 and TRBJ2-5; 7 bases map to TRBD1. Sequencing was performed on peripheral blood. CDR3 sequence: CSVGQGGETQYF. The CDR3 nucleotides read TGCAGCGTTGGACAGGGTGGAGAGACCCAGTACTTC.